This T cell receptor beta chain is from a study of T-cell reconstitution after alpha-beta-depleted transplantation in children. Notes on the study in general: The authors attributed T-cell counts and diversity one year after transplant mostly to newly produced T cells.

The CDR3 loop spans 15 amino acids. V was clipped by 3 bases and J by 0 bases; unmatched bases: 4. Germline V CDR1 and CDR2: DFQATT, SNEGSKA (reference sequence). This clonotype has more than one count but fewer than ten. Antigen: not known. Unique molecular identifiers were used to barcode this TCRbeta library. TCRdb recomputed calls from the PCR reads with MiXCR, one row per CDR3 protein. The data contain a few hundred thousand distinct CDR3 sequences, about an eighth of them singletons. The receptor comes from a male patient younger than 18 who had a stem cell transplant for acute myeloid leukemia, so the T cells may come from the graft donor. Sample: PBMCs, mostly from graft donor cells, taken 360 days after TCRalphabeta/CD19-depleted stem cell transplant. The chain couples TRBV20-1 to TRBJ2-1; 8 nucleotides align to TRBD2. The CDR3 loop reads CSASRLAHSYNEQFF. The DNA for the CDR3 is TGCAGTGCTAGCCGACTAGCGCACTCCTACAATGAGCAGTTCTTC.